The rows below give T cell receptor beta chains drawn from one sample of a study of shared clonotypes between healthy human individuals. Using immunoSEQ multiplex PCR, the repertoire was profiled, and TCRdb retains in-frame clones only, with some absent. The sample has roughly 490,000 clones; around 80% are singletons. The sequencing input was PBMCs. These receptors originate from a middle-aged woman in good health. Some clones in this sample may be carry-over from other donors' samples. CDR3s include the opening cysteine and the closing phenylalanine or tryptophan. The D gene is left open where the match is weak. Expanded clones are given a class, and other clones once, few, many or no size at all.

>TRBJ2-2|TRBD2|TRBV5-4|-
CASSSLAGGSTGELFF
TGTGCCAGCAGCTCTCTAGCGGGAGGTTCCACCGGGGAGCTGTTTTTT
>TRBJ2-7|-|TRBV7-9|few
CASSLRGEDRAYEQYF
TGTGCCAGCAGCTTGCGGGGGGAGGACAGGGCCTACGAGCAGTACTTC
>TRBJ1-2|-|TRBV18|-
CASSPLQLTGGYTF
TGTGCCAGCTCACCGTTACAATTAACTGGGGGCTACACCTTC
>TRBJ2-3|-|TRBV5-1|-
CASFQPEAGGTDTQYF
TGCGCCAGCTTCCAACCCGAGGCGGGTGGCACAGATACGCAGTATTTT
>TRBJ1-4|-|TRBV6-5|-
CASSLDSNEKLFF
TGTGCCAGCAGTTTGGACAGTAATGAAAAACTGTTTTTT
>TRBJ2-7|TRBD2|TRBV2|-
CASRAGASYEQYF
TGTGCCAGCAGAGCGGGGGCCTCCTACGAGCAGTACTTC
>TRBJ2-7|TRBD1|TRBV6-5|-
CASSSGTGSYEQYF
TGTGCCAGCAGTTCTGGGACAGGGTCCTACGAGCAGTACTTC
>TRBJ2-7|-|TRBV28|-
CASSGGSPGTRGEQYF
TGTGCCAGCAGTGGAGGCTCGCCGGGAACTCGAGGCGAGCAGTACTTC
>TRBJ2-1|TRBD1|TRBV7-9|-
CASSHRRGQGSSYNEQFF
TGTGCCAGCAGCCACAGAAGGGGGCAGGGCAGCTCCTACAATGAGCAGTTCTTC
>TRBJ2-2|TRBD2|TRBV7-3|-
CASSLGTSGSGLFF
TGTGCCAGCAGCTTAGGCACTAGCGGGAGTGGGCTGTTTTTT
>TRBJ1-5|-|TRBV19|-
CASSPLELRPQHF
TGTGCCAGTAGTCCCTTGGAGTTGAGGCCCCAGCATTTT
>TRBJ1-1|-|TRBV18|-
CASSPPDKRGTEAFF
TGTGCCAGCTCACCACCGGACAAGAGGGGCACTGAAGCTTTCTTT
>TRBJ2-1|TRBD2|TRBV25-1|once
CASRASGRTHFNEQFF
TGTGCCAGCAGAGCTAGCGGGAGGACCCATTTCAATGAGCAGTTCTTC
>TRBJ2-2|TRBD2|TRBV5-4|-
CASSPQSLAGNTGELFF
TGTGCCAGCAGCCCACAAAGTCTAGCGGGTAACACCGGGGAGCTGTTTTTT
>TRBJ1-1|-|TRBV21-1|-
CASSPPPGQKNTEAFF
TGTGCCAGCAGCCCCCCGCCGGGGCAGAAGAACACTGAAGCTTTCTTT
>TRBJ2-7|-|TRBV5-1|-
CASSLASASGNSYEQYF
TGCGCCAGCAGCTTGGCGTCCGCGAGCGGAAACTCCTACGAGCAGTACTTC
>TRBJ2-1|-|TRBV7-9|few
CASSLGQGSYNEQFF
TGTGCCAGCAGCTTAGGCCAGGGCTCCTACAATGAGCAGTTCTTC
>TRBJ2-7|-|TRBV13|many
CASTPQVGEQYF
TGTGCCAGCACTCCTCAGGTGGGCGAGCAGTACTTC
>TRBJ1-1|-|TRBV25-1|-
CASSGGLDWNTEAFF
TGTGCCAGCAGTGGGGGGCTAGATTGGAACACTGAAGCTTTCTTT
>TRBJ2-7|-|TRBV4-1|once
CASSQPTVGATYEQYF
TGCGCCAGCAGCCAGCCAACGGTAGGGGCCACCTACGAGCAGTACTTC
>TRBJ1-2|-|TRBV19|-
CASSRGAGRGYTF
TGTGCCAGTAGTAGGGGGGCAGGGAGAGGCTACACCTTC
>TRBJ2-7|TRBD2|TRBV18|-
CASSPLAGETNEQYF
TGTGCCAGCTCCCCCTTAGCGGGAGAGACAAACGAGCAGTACTTC
>TRBJ2-5|TRBD2|TRBV7-6|-
CASSLEPSGRETQYF
TGTGCCAGCAGCTTAGAACCTAGCGGGAGGGAGACCCAGTACTTC
>TRBJ1-1|-|TRBV19|few
CASSSLWGGTNTEAFF
TGTGCCAGTAGTAGCTTGTGGGGGGGGACGAACACTGAAGCTTTCTTT
>TRBJ2-2|TRBD1|TRBV28|-
CASSPGQGDTGELFF
TGTGCCAGCAGTCCAGGACAGGGCGACACCGGGGAGCTGTTTTTT
>TRBJ2-3|-|TRBV10-3|few
CAISAVGTDTQYF
TGTGCCATCAGTGCCGTGGGGACAGATACGCAGTATTTT
>TRBJ2-7|-|TRBV28|-
CASSSRSGFSYEQYF
TGTGCCAGCAGTTCTAGGAGCGGGTTCTCCTACGAGCAGTACTTC
>TRBJ2-5|-|TRBV11-3|-
CASSVGLGADETQYF
TGTGCCAGCAGCGTTGGCCTAGGGGCTGACGAGACCCAGTACTTC
>TRBJ2-1|TRBD2|TRBV12-5|-
CASGLEVAGYNEQFF
TGTGCTAGTGGTTTGGAGGTAGCGGGTTACAATGAGCAGTTCTTC
>TRBJ2-2|-|TRBV7-9|-
CASSPRTYTGELFF
TGTGCCAGCAGCCCCCGTACGTACACCGGGGAGCTGTTTTTT
>TRBJ1-4|TRBD1|TRBV7-2|-
CASSPQGGLGEKLFF
TGTGCCAGCAGCCCTCAGGGGGGGCTAGGTGAAAAACTGTTTTTT
>TRBJ1-2|-|TRBV5-1|-
CASSLTEVLGYTF
TGCGCCAGCAGCTTGACAGAAGTCTTAGGCTACACCTTC
>TRBJ2-5|TRBD2|TRBV18|many
CASATSGRVWETQYF
TGTGCCAGCGCGACTAGCGGGAGGGTCTGGGAGACCCAGTACTTC
>TRBJ2-7|-|TRBV6-4|-
CARTDRFPTYEQYF
TGTGCCAGGACTGATAGGTTCCCCACCTACGAGCAGTACTTC
>TRBJ1-1|TRBD1|TRBV6-6|once
CASKKDSTGGGTEAFF
TGTGCCAGCAAAAAAGATTCTACAGGGGGTGGCACTGAAGCTTTCTTT
>TRBJ2-1|-|TRBV30|-
CAWTRGGPNEQFF
TGTGCCTGGACCCGCGGTGGGCCCAATGAGCAGTTCTTC
>TRBJ2-3|-|TRBV2|once
CASSEGQRTDTQYF
TGTGCCAGCAGTGAAGGACAGCGCACAGATACGCAGTATTTT
>TRBJ2-5|TRBD2|TRBV19|once
CASRSPGTSGMETQYF
TGTGCCAGTAGGAGTCCAGGGACTAGCGGGATGGAGACCCAGTACTTC
>TRBJ2-3|TRBD2|TRBV28|once
CASSPRLASTDTQYF
TGTGCCAGCAGCCCCCGACTAGCGAGCACAGATACGCAGTATTTT
>TRBJ2-7|TRBD1|TRBV11-2|-
CASSLRPGQGPYEQYF
TGTGCCAGCAGCTTAAGGCCGGGACAGGGACCCTACGAGCAGTACTTC
>TRBJ2-3|TRBD2|TRBV18|-
CASSRLAGDTQYF
TGTGCCAGCTCACGACTAGCGGGAGATACGCAGTATTTT
>TRBJ1-2|-|TRBV27|-
CASSLSGGIHSYGYTF
TGTGCCAGCAGTTTATCGGGGGGGATTCATTCCTATGGCTACACCTTC
>TRBJ2-6|-|TRBV9|few
CASSVRESSGANVLTF
TGTGCCAGCAGCGTTAGGGAAAGCTCTGGGGCCAACGTCCTGACTTTC
>TRBJ1-1|-|TRBV18|-
CASSLRPPGGPPEAFF
TGTGCCAGCTCCCTCCGCCCTCCTGGCGGCCCCCCTGAAGCTTTCTTT
>TRBJ2-1|TRBD2|TRBV7-2|once
CASSSGLAQFF
TGTGCCAGCAGCTCCGGACTAGCGCAGTTCTTC
>TRBJ1-2|-|TRBV29-1|-
CSVDSPPSTIDYTF
TGCAGCGTTGATTCCCCCCCTTCTACCATTGACTACACCTTC
>TRBJ2-7|TRBD2|TRBV18|-
CASSLGTSGTYEQYF
TGTGCCAGCTCACTAGGGACTAGCGGGACTTACGAGCAGTACTTC
>TRBJ2-2|TRBD2|TRBV9|few
CASSRGGTGELFF
TGTGCCAGCAGCCGGGGGGGCACCGGGGAGCTGTTTTTT
>TRBJ2-1|TRBD2|TRBV9|once
CASSVTGGAYNEQFF
TGTGCCAGCAGCGTAACGGGAGGCGCCTACAATGAGCAGTTCTTC